Listed below are T cell receptor beta chains from one sample, sequenced in a study of response to subunit inactivated influenza vaccine. In TCRdb, the RT-PCR reads were re-called with MiXCR into one record per CDR3 protein. This table has hundreds of thousands of distinct CDR3 sequences, about a fifth appearing once. The source was PBMCs from blood, collected roughly 5 days after vaccination. Source of these receptors: a man between 50 and 59 years old who received an inactivated influenza vaccine. CDR3s leave out the opening cysteine and the closing phenylalanine or tryptophan. The order of the fields is J gene, V gene, CDR3 protein.

>TRBJ2-7|TRBV6-5
ASSLLGSEQY
>TRBJ2-3|TRBV7-2
ASSQGDGRNTDTQY
>TRBJ1-1|TRBV12-3/TRBV12-4
ASSQGGHGTEAF
>TRBJ2-5|TRBV7-2
ASSLDVETQY
>TRBJ1-6|TRBV5-1
ASSLGEWSYNSPLH
>TRBJ1-5|TRBV6-1
ASSLTWTGKYSNQPQH
>TRBJ2-1|TRBV20-1
SAREVAGVRNEQF
>TRBJ1-5|TRBV6-1
ASSVQEAYYSNQPQH
>TRBJ2-7|TRBV12-3/TRBV12-4
ASSLAVPGSSYEQY
>TRBJ2-1|TRBV11-2
ASSYQYNEQF
>TRBJ1-2|TRBV6-1
ASRTNRGLGYT
>TRBJ2-3|TRBV10-3
AIRAGQPSTDTQY
>TRBJ2-4|TRBV12-3/TRBV12-4
ASSLWGGDIQY
>TRBJ2-5|TRBV20-1
SARDLGQQETQY
>TRBJ2-7|TRBV11-2
ASRRSLQTYEQY
>TRBJ2-3|TRBV7-3
ASSSLGAGTDTQY
>TRBJ2-6|TRBV11-2
ASSKTGSGANVLT
>TRBJ2-1|TRBV20-1
SAIAGTSGINEQF
>TRBJ2-5|TRBV11-2
ASSRSAPSQETQY
>TRBJ1-5|TRBV7-2
ASSAGQGGYQPQH
>TRBJ2-1|TRBV12-3/TRBV12-4
ASTSYNEQF
>TRBJ2-7|TRBV28
ASSFLSGTGDNEQY
>TRBJ2-1|TRBV6-2/TRBV6-3
ASSNRAPLYNEQF
>TRBJ2-7|TRBV20-1
SARAPSSPFGEQY
>TRBJ1-5|TRBV6-2/TRBV6-3
ASRRSQGFNQPQH
>TRBJ1-2|TRBV27
ASSKSRENNYGYT
>TRBJ2-1|TRBV7-8
ASGSLVWGLAGKSGEQF
>TRBJ2-1|TRBV18
ASSPPALNEQF
>TRBJ2-5|TRBV4-3
ASSQETQGAETQY
>TRBJ2-3|TRBV20-1
SATAGITDTQY
>TRBJ2-7|TRBV18
ASSPSVSSSYEQY
>TRBJ2-5|TRBV7-3
ASARDRQETQY
>TRBJ1-2|TRBV5-1
ASRDAPNYGYT
>TRBJ2-7|TRBV7-6
ASSTYPPSTGREQY
>TRBJ2-3|TRBV20-1
SAPGGRLGTDTQY
>TRBJ1-1|TRBV27
ASSHNTGNTEAF
>TRBJ2-7|TRBV5-1
ASSLDVRSYEQY
>TRBJ2-1|TRBV9
ASSALFSGGEQF
>TRBJ1-5|TRBV4-1
ASSQVPGSDQPQH
>TRBJ1-5|TRBV25-1
ASSDTNQPQH
>TRBJ1-3|TRBV10-3
AISVGQAAGNTIY
>TRBJ2-7|TRBV27
ASSLLGRLNEQY
>TRBJ2-1|TRBV3-1
ASSHTTSGNNEQF
>TRBJ2-7|TRBV21-1
ASSKGFEQY
>TRBJ2-3|TRBV12-3/TRBV12-4
ASSPRQNTDTQY
>TRBJ2-6|TRBV12-3/TRBV12-4
ASTPLSGGLPLSGANVLT
>TRBJ2-1|TRBV5-1
ASSRGGLAGGSSYNEQF
>TRBJ2-1|TRBV28
ASSSYRLGKAREQF
>TRBJ2-6|TRBV4-3
ASSQGSRRGGANVLT
>TRBJ1-6|TRBV12-3/TRBV12-4
ASSLAGDGSPLH
>TRBJ1-5|TRBV7-2
ASSSGTDSNQPQH
>TRBJ2-7|TRBV5-6
ASSLAGTGLEQY
>TRBJ2-3|TRBV5-6
ASSLSATDTQY
>TRBJ2-3|TRBV5-1
ASSPRQAYTDTQY